What follows are 13 T cell receptor beta chains derived from one specimen sequenced in a study of blood T cell repertoires in COVID-19. Some clones are missing from TCRdb's copy, which holds only in-frame ones; the method was immunoSEQ multiplex PCR. Seen here are 70,000 or so clones, 75% to 90% observed once, and the top ten hold about 40%. Sequenced: peripheral blood. The receptor set was obtained from a woman older than 75 with active or convalescent COVID-19.

The chain links TRBV19 to TRBJ2-2, with 8 bases identical to TRBD2. V was pared by 2 bases and J by 2 bases, with 4 bases of the junction left unmatched. This CDR3 region has 16 residues. CDR1 and CDR2 (germline): LNHDA, SQIVND (reference sequence). The DNA for the CDR3 is TGTGCCAGTAGTATATCAGCGGGGGCCAACACCGGGGAGCTGTTTTTT. Translation gives CASSISAGANTGELFF.

This clone was counted between two and nine times. V gene TRBV6-2 or TRBV6-3 combines with J gene TRBJ2-3, with D unclear. CDR3 length: 14 amino acids. Germline values: CDR1 MNHEY, CDR2 SVGEGT. V was pared by 3 bases and J by 1 base, with 8 bases between. The CDR3 DNA follows: TGTGCCAGCAGTTATGGTAGAGGCACAGATACGCAGTATTTT. Protein: CASSYGRGTDTQYF.

J is TRBJ1-4 and V is TRBV7-9; D might be TRBD1 (5 bases). The V end was cut by 3 bases, the J end by 5 bases, with 13 bases between. Germline V CDR1 and CDR2: SEHNR, FQNEAQ (reference sequence). This CDR3 contains 15 residues. The CDR3 DNA follows: TGTGCCAGCAGCTTCGGGGGGAACTTGAATGAAAAACTGTTTTTT. Amino acid sequence: CASSFGGNLNEKLFF.

This clone was detected once. The chain is built from TRBV6-5 and TRBJ2-2; TRBD2 agrees at 8 bases. Per the germline V gene, CDR1 is MNHEY and CDR2 is SVGAGI. This CDR3 is 15 amino acids long. Losses at the gene ends were 9 bases for V and 0 bases for J; bases not matched to a gene: 6. CDR3 sequence: CASTPGLANTGELFF. The CDR3 DNA is TGTGCCAGTACGCCGGGACTAGCGAACACCGGGGAGCTGTTTTTT.

As concerns this clone: Other DNA sequences in the same sample also yield this CDR3. This rearrangement joins TRBV18 to TRBJ1-5, with D possibly matching TRBD1 (5 bases). The CDR3 length is 15 residues. Per the germline V gene, CDR1 is KGHSH and CDR2 is LQKENI. V was shortened by 2 bases and J by 0 bases, with 8 bases between the two germline ends. CDR3: CASSPGQYSNQPQHF. CDR3 sequence (DNA): TGTGCCAGCTCACCAGGACAATATAGCAATCAGCCCCAGCATTTT.

This chain links TRBV28 with TRBJ2-6; D is undetermined. Germline assignment: CDR1 MDHEN and CDR2 SYDVKM. The CDR3 is 15 amino acids. V lost 7 bases and J lost 0, with 10 bases in between. The CDR3 bases are TGTGCCAGCAATTTTGGCAGCTCTGGGGCCAACGTCCTGACTTTC. Translating gives CASNFGSSGANVLTF.

The chain has TRBV20-1 and TRBJ1-2; D possibly corresponds to TRBD1 (5 bases). Trimming shortened V by 8 bases and J by 4 bases, and 8 bases separated the two germline ends. This CDR3 spans 10 amino acids. Germline values: CDR1 DFQATT, CDR2 SNEGSKA (reference sequence). The CDR3 loop reads CSPGGYGYTF. The CDR3 nucleotides read TGCAGTCCCGGGGGCTATGGCTACACCTTC.

The rearrangement uses TRBV5-6 and TRBJ2-7; D is perhaps TRBD1 (5 bases). The CDR3 runs to 15 residues. Germline V lookup: CDR1 SGHDT, CDR2 YYEEEE. V was cut by 4 bases and J by 5 bases, with 19 bases left in between. The CDR3 spells CASSRRQTRFDEQYF. DNA of the CDR3: TGTGCCAGCAGCCGGAGACAGACACGTTTCGACGAGCAGTACTTC.

This clone was seen once. This rearrangement joins TRBV19 to TRBJ1-2; D might be TRBD1 (5 bases). The V and J ends lost 4 bases and 3 bases respectively, with 12 bases between them. The germline CDR1 and CDR2 sequences are LNHDA and SQIVND (reference sequence). The CDR3 is 14 amino acids. The CDR3 spells CASSTQGTYYGYTF. CDR3 sequence (DNA): TGTGCCAGTAGTACGCAGGGCACGTACTATGGCTACACCTTC.

The chain recombines TRBV4-3 with TRBJ1-1; no firm D call. Trimming took 1 base from V and 11 from J, leaving 20 bases between them. CDR1 and CDR2 from the germline V gene are LGHNA and YSLEER. This CDR3 spans 15 amino acids. CDR3 bases: TGCGCCAGCAGCCAAGTAAATAGAGGCGGAGTTGATGCTTTCTTT. It specifies CASSQVNRGGVDAFF.

V usage is TRBV11-1 and J usage is TRBJ2-5, with no clear D. Germline CDR1 and CDR2: SGHAT and FQDESV (reference sequence). The CDR3 is 14 residues long. Trimming stripped 7 bases from V and 1 base from J, with 13 bases between. The CDR3 sequence is CASTQRPGQETQYF. CDR3 bases: TGTGCCAGCACCCAGAGGCCCGGCCAAGAGACCCAGTACTTC.

V is TRBV29-1 and J is TRBJ2-3; 14 positions agree with TRBD2. This CDR3 is built from 16 residues. Germline trimming cut 3 bases from V and 15 bases from J; bases unmatched to any gene: 17. Germline-derived CDR1 and CDR2 are SQVTM and ANQGSEA. The CDR3 loop is CSVDDRLAGGPRSVYF. The CDR3 DNA follows: TGCAGCGTTGATGACCGACTAGCGGGGGGGCCTCGGTCAGTTTATTTT.

V usage is TRBV12-3 or TRBV12-4 and J usage is TRBJ2-7; D is ambiguous. The CDR3 is 13 amino acids. V dropped 8 bases and J dropped 2 bases, with 13 bases sitting between them. The CDR3 spells CASALQPTYEQYF. CDR3 nucleotides: TGTGCCAGCGCCTTACAGCCCACCTACGAGCAGTACTTC.